Presented here are 22 T cell receptor beta chains from one specimen sequenced in a study of shared clonotypes between healthy human individuals. Sequencing used immunoSEQ multiplex PCR; TCRdb keeps in-frame clones, though not all of them. Counted here are under 200,000 clones, over 80% occurring once; the ten biggest clones make up around 0.067%. What was sequenced was naive CD4+ T cells sorted from blood. Indicated subset: CD45RA+ positively selected. The receptors originated from a woman in her 30s in good health.

The chain uses TRBV29-1 and TRBJ1-3, with D maybe TRBD1 (6 bases). Trimming pared 7 bases from V and 2 bases from J, leaving 15 bases between. CDR3 length: 14 residues. In germline, CDR1 is SQVTM, CDR2 ANQGSEA. The CDR3 DNA follows: TGCAGCGGCCTGACAGGTTCCGCTGGAAACACCATATATTTT. Encoded protein: CSGLTGSAGNTIYF.

This chain connects TRBV28 to TRBJ1-3; the match to TRBD1 covers 7 bases. The CDR3 is 15 residues long. Germline trimming cut 2 bases from V and 5 bases from J; bases unmatched to any gene: 6. Looked up from germline, CDR1 is MDHEN and CDR2 is SYDVKM. The DNA for the CDR3 is TGTGCCAGCAGTTTAGGGGAGGGGGCGAGAAACACCATATATTTT. Translated: CASSLGEGARNTIYF.

The rearrangement links TRBV7-9 to TRBJ2-7, with unresolved D. Germline CDR1 SEHNR, CDR2 FQNEAQ (reference sequence). V lost 2 bases and J lost 2, with 7 bases in between. The CDR3 covers 13 residues. CDR3 in amino acids: CASSLSQPYEQYF. In DNA form, the CDR3 reads TGTGCCAGCAGCTTATCCCAACCCTACGAGCAGTACTTC.

The genes are TRBV27 and TRBJ2-7; 10 nucleotides align to TRBD1. The V segment lost 5 bases and the J segment 5 bases; nucleotides outside the gene matches: 15. This CDR3 contains 17 residues. CDR1 is MNHEY, CDR2 SMNVEV, per germline (reference sequence). The CDR3 reads CASSPNPYRDRGNEQYF. DNA of the CDR3: TGTGCCAGCAGTCCGAACCCCTACCGGGACAGGGGAAACGAGCAGTACTTC.

This clone is a singleton in its sample. This chain joins TRBV28 and TRBJ2-4; maybe TRBD1 (6 bases). The ends were cut back, 5 bases at V and 7 bases at J, with 18 bases in the middle. Germline CDR1 MDHEN, CDR2 SYDVKM. The CDR3 is made up of 15 amino acids. CDR3 sequence (DNA): TGTGCCAGCAGTGAAACTGGGGGCAGGAATAACATTCAGTACTTC. As protein: CASSETGGRNNIQYF.

V and J are TRBV5-1 and TRBJ2-6, with D tentatively TRBD1 (5 bases). This CDR3 has 14 amino acids. With 9 bases removed from V and 0 bases from J, the gap between germline ends came to 10 bases. Germline loops: CDR1 SGHRS, CDR2 YFSETQ. The CDR3 nucleotides are TGCGCCACCCGCGACAGCTCTGGGGCCAACGTCCTGACTTTC. It codes for CATRDSSGANVLTF.

This chain uses TRBV5-1 with TRBJ2-5; 10 bases are shared with TRBD1. The DNA end favors TRBJ2-7, so the J call may be wrong. The CDR3 runs to 15 residues. From germline, CDR1 is SGHRS and CDR2 YFSETQ. This CDR3 is CASSRTGTGADEQYF. The CDR3 DNA sequence: TGCGCCAGCAGCAGAACCGGGACAGGGGCGGACGAGCAGTACTTC.

The chain couples TRBV21-1 to TRBJ2-7; whether TRBD2, the table's D call, matches the DNA was not checked. TRBV21-1 counts as a pseudogene. The CDR3 totals 17 residues. CDR3 in amino acids: CASSKVLKAGELIEQYF. The DNA of the CDR3 is TGTGCCAGCAGCAAAGTTCTGAAGGCGGGAGAATTGATCGAGCAGTACTTC.

CDR3 region: CSVGGVLRYEQYF. CDR3 coding DNA: TGCAGCGTTGGCGGGGTGCTCAGGTACGAGCAGTACTTC. This chain joins TRBV29-1 and TRBJ2-7, with D tentatively TRBD2 (6 bases). Germline CDR1 and CDR2: SQVTM and ANQGSEA. V shed 4 bases and J shed 4 bases, with 14 bases lying between them. This CDR3 comprises 13 residues.

This chain connects TRBV5-5 to TRBJ2-7; 9 positions match TRBD2. CDR1 is SGHKS and CDR2 is YYEKEE in the germline V gene (reference sequence). The CDR3 totals 16 residues. The V segment lost 2 bases and the J segment 7 bases; nucleotides outside the gene matches: 13. The CDR3 sequence is CASSLDPRLAVGEQYF. CDR3 bases: TGTGCCAGCAGCTTAGATCCGCGACTAGCGGTTGGTGAGCAGTACTTC.

The chain joins TRBV18 to TRBJ2-7; D not certain. Germline V lookup: CDR1 KGHSH, CDR2 LQKENI. V was trimmed by 6 bases and J by 3 bases, leaving 18 bases between them. The length of the CDR3 is 15 residues. The CDR3: CASSPDGTDFYEQYF. The CDR3 coding sequence is TGTGCCAGCTCGCCGGACGGAACCGATTTCTACGAGCAGTACTTC. Using reference TRBV18 and TRBJ2-7 for the parts outside the CDR3, the full variable domain is NAGVMQNPRHLVRRRGQEARLRCSPMKGHSHVYWYRQLPEEGLKFMVYLQKENIIDESGMPKERFSAEFPKEGPSILRIQQVVRGDSAAYFCASSPDGTDFYEQYFGPGTRLTVT.

This chain joins TRBV7-2 and TRBJ2-7; TRBD2 matches at 7 bases. The germline gives CDR1 SGHTA, CDR2 FQGNSA. This CDR3 contains 16 residues. The V segment lost 3 bases and the J segment 2 bases; nucleotides outside the gene matches: 10. The CDR3 sequence: CASSFVFGRKAYEQYF. CDR3 coding DNA: TGTGCCAGCAGCTTCGTTTTCGGGAGGAAGGCCTACGAGCAGTACTTC. The whole variable domain, filled in from reference TRBV7-2 and TRBJ2-7, reads GAGVSQSPSNKVTEKGKDVELRCDPISGHTALYWYRQSLGQGLEFLIYFQGNSAPDKSGLPSDRFSAERTGGSVSTLTIQRTQQEDSAVYLCASSFVFGRKAYEQYFGPGTRLTVT.

CDR3 nucleotide sequence: TGTGCCAGCAGTTTAAGGGTCCCCAATGAGCAGTTCTTC. It is translated as CASSLRVPNEQFF. The chain recombines TRBV28 with TRBJ2-1; no firm D call. Germline assignment: CDR1 MDHEN and CDR2 SYDVKM. The CDR3 totals 13 residues. Trimming shortened V by 2 bases and J by 6 bases, and 8 bases separated the two germline ends.

The chain couples TRBV6-6 to TRBJ2-7; possibly TRBD2 for D (6 bases). The CDR3 totals 13 residues. Germline CDR1 is MNHNY and CDR2 is SVGAGI (reference sequence). V gave up 7 bases and J gave up 4 bases, with 14 bases separating them. The CDR3 here is CASKLRERYEQYF. DNA of the CDR3: TGTGCCAGCAAATTACGGGAGAGATACGAGCAGTACTTC.

The chain has TRBV28 and TRBJ2-5; 10 positions agree with TRBD1. Germline assignment: CDR1 MDHEN and CDR2 SYDVKM. CDR3 size: 17 residues. The V and J ends lost 6 bases and 11 bases, in that order; junction bases with no gene match: 21. The CDR3, as DNA: TGTGCCAGCAGCCGAGACCCCTTGACAGGGGGCAGGAGGGAGCAGTACTTC. It specifies CASSRDPLTGGRREQYF.

The rearrangement links TRBV19 to TRBJ2-6, with D perhaps matching TRBD2 (7 bases). Trimming removed 11 bases from V and 2 bases from J, with 16 bases in between. Germline CDR1 LNHDA, CDR2 SQIVND (reference sequence). The CDR3 length is 15 residues. CDR3 sequence: CAVKGGGTGANVLTF. CDR3 bases: TGTGCCGTAAAGGGAGGGGGGACTGGGGCCAACGTCCTGACTTTC.

This chain connects TRBV11-2 to TRBJ2-7; D unclear. The CDR3 has 11 residues. Germline V gene sequence: CDR1 SGHAT, CDR2 FQNNGV. Between the trimmed V and J ends, which lost 3 bases and 4 bases, there was a span of 4 bases. This CDR3 reads CASSFRYEQYF. CDR3 nucleotide sequence: TGTGCCAGCAGCTTTAGGTACGAGCAGTACTTC.

The chain couples TRBV28 to TRBJ2-7, with 8 bases aligning to TRBD2. V was pared by 5 bases and J by 8 bases, with 17 bases of the junction left unmatched. CDR1 is MDHEN and CDR2 is SYDVKM in the germline V gene. The CDR3 totals 16 residues. CDR3 region: CASSISRAGETGKQYF. In DNA form, the CDR3 reads TGTGCCAGCAGTATATCCCGAGCGGGAGAGACGGGAAAGCAGTACTTC.

This rearrangement joins TRBV11-2 to TRBJ2-7; 7 bases line up with TRBD2. Germline CDR1 is SGHAT and CDR2 is FQNNGV. The V gene end was trimmed by 4 bases and the J gene end by 4 bases; junction bases not matched to a gene: 13. The CDR3 is made up of 16 amino acids. The CDR3 coding sequence is TGTGCCAGCAGCTCACAAGCTGGCGGGAGAAGGTACGAGCAGTACTTC. It encodes CASSSQAGGRRYEQYF.

The DNA of the CDR3 is TGTGCCAGCAGCCCTCCAGGATCCCCGTCTAGGGAGCAGTACTTC. It encodes CASSPPGSPSREQYF. This sequence joins TRBV14 and TRBJ2-5; D is possibly TRBD2 (5 bases). The germline V and J ends were trimmed by 4 bases and 11 bases, with 23 bases remaining between them. This CDR3 comprises 15 residues. Germline V CDR1 and CDR2: SGHDN, FVKESK.

As concerns this clone: One end of the junction is discordant with germline, which a read error may explain. The J gene is TRBJ2-7, the V gene TRBV28, with 7 bases identical to TRBD2. CDR3 size: 12 residues. Germline V gene sequence: CDR1 MDHEN, CDR2 SYDVKM. Here the CDR3 reads CATQTSSNEQYF. The CDR3 DNA follows: TGTGCCACCCAGACTAGCTCCAACGAGCAGTACTTC.

The DNA for the CDR3 is TGTGCCAGCAGCTCCTCCCCCGGGAGTCGCTCCTACGAGCAGTACTTC. Amino acids: CASSSSPGSRSYEQYF. The rearrangement uses TRBV7-9 and TRBJ2-7; possible D gene TRBD2, 6 bases. This CDR3 comprises 16 residues. Trimming left V 4 bases short and J 0 bases short, with 16 bases between. The germline V gene has CDR1 SEHNR and CDR2 FQNEAQ (reference sequence).